The 28 T cell receptor beta chains listed next were all sequenced from one sample in a study of T-cell memory formation after mild COVID-19 (dated by TCRdb to about 2021). The library was made by 5' RACE. Reads for this sample came from an Illumina NovaSeq 6000. The public reads were reprocessed in TCRdb via fastp at Q25 and MiXCR, keeping in-frame beta chains. Under each unique CDR3 protein, matching rows form one entry showing the most common genes and DNA. The table for this sample lists around 340,000 distinct CDR3 sequences; around a fifth of them were counted only once. The top ten constitute under 15% of the sample. The specimen was PBMCs or a T cell subset sorted from them (not recorded which). The receptors derive from an adult woman who had mild COVID-19 (a few samples of this study predate the infection). The sample titles of this study are shuffled in the database, so cell type and time point are left out; the donor was told from shared clones.

The chain uses TRBV29-1 and TRBJ2-7; 10 bases line up with TRBD2. CDR3 length: 15 residues. Germline V gene lookup returns CDR1 SQVTM and CDR2 ANQGSEA. The ends lost 2 bases at V and 0 bases at J; junction bases unmatched: 4. This CDR3 is CSVELASGSSYEQYF. The CDR3 DNA is TGCAGCGTTGAATTGGCTAGCGGGAGCTCCTACGAGCAGTACTTC.

This clonotype was counted many times. V usage is TRBV12-3 or TRBV12-4 and J usage is TRBJ2-7, with 12 nucleotides matching TRBD1. CDR3 size: 15 residues. J was trimmed by 3 bases and V by 1 base; bases with no gene match: 1. The CDR3 DNA reads TGTGCCAGCAGTTTAGGGGACAGGGGGCTCTACGAGCAGTACTTC. This encodes CASSLGDRGLYEQYF.

This clonotype was detected many times. The rearrangement uses TRBV7-2 and TRBJ2-1; 7 bases are shared with TRBD1. CDR1 and CDR2 from the germline V gene are SGHTA and FQGNSA. V lost 1 base, J lost 6 bases, and 3 bases stayed unmatched. This CDR3 spans 14 amino acids. The CDR3 loop is CASSLGQGSNEQFF. For the CDR3, the DNA is TGTGCCAGCAGCTTAGGACAGGGCAGCAATGAGCAGTTCTTC. Full variable domain (missing parts from reference TRBV7-2 and TRBJ2-1): GAGVSQSPSNKVTEKGKDVELRCDPISGHTALYWYRQSLGQGLEFLIYFQGNSAPDKSGLPSDRFSAERTGGSVSTLTIQRTQQEDSAVYLCASSLGQGSNEQFFGPGTRLTVL.

This clonotype was counted a few times. The rearrangement joins TRBV5-5 to TRBJ1-1; 8 bases fit TRBD1. The CDR3 is 16 residues long. Germline V gives CDR1 SGHKS, CDR2 YYEKEE (reference sequence). The junction had 9 bases not matched to a gene; V was cut back by 3 bases and J by 2 bases. This chain's CDR3 is CASSWKPQGANTEAFF. For the CDR3, the DNA is TGTGCCAGCAGCTGGAAGCCGCAGGGGGCAAACACTGAAGCTTTCTTT.

The chain is built from TRBV18 and TRBJ2-3, with D unresolved. From germline, CDR1 is KGHSH and CDR2 LQKENI. The CDR3 is made up of 15 amino acids. The V end was cut by 5 bases, the J end by 6 bases, with 18 bases between. The CDR3, as DNA: TGTGCCAGCTCATCGACCCACCTGGATCGCGATACGCAGTATTTT. Translated, it gives CASSSTHLDRDTQYF.

This clonotype was detected a few times. This chain links TRBV9 with TRBJ1-3, with TRBD1 as a possible D gene (6 bases). The CDR3 loop spans 17 amino acids. V lost 1 base to trimming and J lost 4 bases, with 18 bases between them. From germline, CDR1 is SGDLS and CDR2 YYNGEE. CDR3 region: CASSVQAGLQGGNTIYF. The CDR3 DNA is TGTGCCAGCAGCGTACAGGCTGGGCTCCAGGGGGGAAACACCATATATTTT.

The table lists this clonotype with a few counts. This chain links TRBV7-3 with TRBJ2-6; the D gene is possibly TRBD2 (5 bases). The CDR3 is 16 residues long. Per the germline V gene, CDR1 is SGHTA and CDR2 is FQGTGA. The ends were cut back, 5 bases at V and 0 bases at J, with 11 bases in the middle. CDR3 amino acids: CASSPDGISGANVLTF. The CDR3 DNA follows: TGTGCCAGCAGCCCCGACGGGATCTCTGGGGCCAACGTCCTGACTTTC.

The CDR3 is CASSAMGQGVYNEQFF. DNA of the CDR3: TGTGCCAGCAGCGCGATGGGACAGGGGGTTTACAATGAGCAGTTCTTC. The chain recombines TRBV9 with TRBJ2-1; 11 positions match TRBD1. CDR3 length: 16 amino acids. From germline, CDR1 is SGDLS and CDR2 YYNGEE. The V gene end was trimmed by 3 bases and the J gene end by 4 bases; junction bases not matched to a gene: 6.

The chain combines TRBV12-3 or TRBV12-4 with TRBJ1-1; D possibly corresponds to TRBD1 (5 bases). Trimming pared 0 bases from V and 4 bases from J, leaving 12 bases between. CDR3 length: 15 residues. CDR3 sequence (DNA): TGTGCCAGCAGTTTAGCAGTTTCGGGGCTCACTGAAGCTTTCTTT. The encoded protein is CASSLAVSGLTEAFF.

The J gene is TRBJ1-2, the V gene TRBV29-1, with a tentative D call TRBD1 (5 bases). CDR3 length equals 11 residues. The germline V and J ends were trimmed by 4 bases and 7 bases, with 10 bases remaining between them. Germline V gives CDR1 SQVTM, CDR2 ANQGSEA. In DNA, the CDR3 is TGCAGCGTTGTAACGACAGCTGGCTACACCTTC. Its protein product is CSVVTTAGYTF. Full variable domain (missing parts from reference TRBV29-1 and TRBJ1-2): SAVISQKPSRDICQRGTSLTIQCQVDSQVTMMFWYRQQPGQSLTLIATANQGSEATYESGFVIDKFPISRPNLTFSTLTVSNMSPEDSSIYLCSVVTTAGYTFGSGTRLTVV.

This clonotype appeared a few times. The chain links TRBV20-1 to TRBJ1-5, with D tentatively TRBD1 (6 bases). The CDR3 is 13 amino acids. Germline CDR1 DFQATT, CDR2 SNEGSKA (reference sequence). V was pared by 6 bases and J by 2 bases, with 11 bases between. CDR3 sequence (DNA): TGCAGTGCCAGTAGGACAGGCAATCAGCCCCAGCATTTT. Translation: CSASRTGNQPQHF.

V and J are TRBV30 and TRBJ2-1, with D perhaps matching TRBD1 or TRBD2 (5 bases each). V was shortened by 0 bases and J by 8 bases, with 23 bases between the two germline ends. Germline V lookup: CDR1 GTSNPN, CDR2 SVGIG (reference sequence). The CDR3 is 17 residues long. The CDR3 coding sequence is TGTGCCTGGAGTGTACTACTTAGACCGGGACCGGGCGATGAGCAGTTCTTC. Its protein is CAWSVLLRPGPGDEQFF.

The rearrangement joins TRBV5-1 to TRBJ2-5; D is possibly TRBD2 (5 bases). The V and J ends lost 1 base and 7 bases respectively, with 17 bases between them. The V gene's germline CDR1 is SGHRS and CDR2 YFSETQ. The CDR3 totals 15 residues. CDR3 protein: CASSLRGPPGWTQYF. The DNA of the CDR3 is TGCGCCAGCAGCTTGAGAGGGCCGCCGGGGTGGACCCAGTACTTC.

The rearrangement uses TRBV6-5 and TRBJ1-2; no clear D gene. CDR1 and CDR2 (germline): MNHEY, SVGAGI. Trimming pared 2 bases from V and 2 bases from J, leaving 15 bases between. The CDR3 is 16 residues long. CDR3 residues: CASSYLPWTVNYGYTF. CDR3 bases: TGTGCCAGCAGTTACCTCCCGTGGACTGTCAACTATGGCTACACCTTC.

V and J are TRBV20-1 and TRBJ1-5, with unresolved D. The CDR3 has 12 residues. Between the trimmed V and J ends, which lost 3 bases and 4 bases, there was a span of 7 bases. Germline-derived CDR1 and CDR2 are DFQATT and SNEGSKA (reference sequence). CDR3 residues: CSARSPNQPQHF. CDR3 nucleotide sequence: TGCAGTGCTAGGTCCCCAAATCAGCCCCAGCATTTT.

The CDR3 loop reads CASSLWLAGPYEQYF. CDR3 in DNA: TGTGCCAGCAGTTTATGGCTAGCGGGCCCCTACGAGCAGTACTTC. The rearrangement links TRBV12-3 or TRBV12-4 to TRBJ2-7, with TRBD2 identical over 8 bases. V dropped 2 bases and J dropped 2; count of bases not matched to a gene: 5. The CDR3 runs 15 residues.

The rearrangement links TRBV29-1 to TRBJ2-3, with 10 positions matching TRBD2. Germline V gene data show CDR1 as SQVTM and CDR2 as ANQGSEA. CDR3 size: 14 residues. After removal of 6 bases from V and 4 bases from J, the junction contained 7 bases not matched to a gene. CDR3: CSVIAGGAADTQYF. CDR3 DNA sequence: TGCAGCGTGATAGCGGGAGGTGCGGCAGATACGCAGTATTTT.

This clonotype was observed a few times. The V call is TRBV11-3, the J call TRBJ2-2, with 7 bases identical to TRBD1. CDR1 SGHNT and CDR2 YENEEA come from the germline V gene. The CDR3 runs to 15 residues. Trimming took 6 bases from V and 7 from J; bases not matched to a gene: 11. The CDR3 coding sequence is TGTGCCAGCAGTCGGGGACAGCGGCGAGACGGGGAGCTGTTTTTT. Its translation is CASSRGQRRDGELFF.

This chain uses TRBV27 with TRBJ2-5; tentatively, D is TRBD2 (7 bases). Trimming removed 3 bases from V and 3 bases from J, with 14 bases in between. Germline V lookup: CDR1 MNHEY, CDR2 SMNVEV (reference sequence). This CDR3 has 15 amino acids. The CDR3 sequence is CASSFLGGGEETQYF. The CDR3 DNA follows: TGTGCCAGCAGTTTTTTAGGGGGGGGCGAAGAGACCCAGTACTTC.

This clonotype has a handful of counts. V usage is TRBV29-1 and J usage is TRBJ2-6; D unclear. The V gene's germline CDR1 is SQVTM and CDR2 ANQGSEA. V was clipped by 7 bases and J by 0 bases, with 7 bases between them. The CDR3 runs to 13 residues. The CDR3 reads CSAVVSGANVLTF. The CDR3 DNA sequence: TGCAGCGCTGTGGTCTCTGGGGCCAACGTCCTGACTTTC. Drawing the rest from reference TRBV29-1 and TRBJ2-6, the complete variable domain is SAVISQKPSRDICQRGTSLTIQCQVDSQVTMMFWYRQQPGQSLTLIATANQGSEATYESGFVIDKFPISRPNLTFSTLTVSNMSPEDSSIYLCSAVVSGANVLTFGAGSRLTVL.

This CDR3 reads CASRRTGESGYTF. DNA of the CDR3: TGTGCCAGCAGGCGGACAGGGGAGAGCGGCTACACCTTC. The rearrangement uses TRBV12-3 or TRBV12-4 and TRBJ1-2; 9 bases line up with TRBD1. The junction had 7 bases not matched to a gene; V was cut back by 6 bases and J by 8 bases. CDR3 length: 13 residues.

This CDR3 is CASSPKTKNTEAFF. CDR3 in DNA: TGTGCCAGCTCACCGAAGACAAAGAACACTGAAGCTTTCTTT. The chain has TRBV18 and TRBJ1-1, with D hard to call. CDR3 length equals 14 residues. V was clipped by 3 bases and J by 1 base, with 9 bases between them. CDR1 KGHSH and CDR2 LQKENI come from the germline V gene.

This clonotype was counted only a few times. The gene calls are TRBV29-1 and TRBJ2-7; unclear D gene. Trimming pared 3 bases from V and 2 bases from J, leaving 11 bases between. Looked up from germline, CDR1 is SQVTM and CDR2 is ANQGSEA. The CDR3 consists of 13 residues. CDR3 DNA: TGCAGCGTTGAGGGGTACAGACCCTACGAGCAGTACTTC. Translating it yields CSVEGYRPYEQYF.

This clonotype is a singleton in its sample. This sequence joins TRBV9 and TRBJ1-1; the D is unclear. CDR1 is SGDLS and CDR2 is YYNGEE in the germline V gene. This CDR3 is built from 15 residues. V lost 4 bases and J lost 2, with 15 bases in between. The CDR3: CASSPQIVGNTEAFF. CDR3 nucleotides: TGTGCCAGCAGCCCACAGATCGTAGGTAACACTGAAGCTTTCTTT.

This sequence joins TRBV9 and TRBJ1-2; D unresolved. The CDR3 contains 14 residues. Trimming took 3 bases from V and 4 from J, leaving 13 bases between them. Germline loops: CDR1 SGDLS, CDR2 YYNGEE. The CDR3 DNA is TGTGCCAGCAGCGCCCGCCCCGGTTCCTATGGCTACACCTTC. Encoded protein: CASSARPGSYGYTF.

This clonotype has just a few counts. This chain connects TRBV28 to TRBJ2-7; weak D call: TRBD1 (5 bases). The V and J ends lost 5 bases and 2 bases respectively, with 22 bases between them. The CDR3 contains 17 residues. Germline CDR1 MDHEN, CDR2 SYDVKM. In DNA form, the CDR3 reads TGTGCCAGCAGTCCTCAACCGCGGCCCACAGGCGCCTACGAGCAGTACTTC. Protein: CASSPQPRPTGAYEQYF.

This clonotype has only a few counts. The chain employs TRBV20-1 and TRBJ2-7, with a weak D call TRBD1 (5 bases). Trimming left V 6 bases short and J 6 bases short, with 18 bases between. Germline-derived CDR1 and CDR2 are DFQATT and SNEGSKA (reference sequence). This CDR3 has 13 residues. CDR3 loop: CSATSPQGTEQYF. DNA of the CDR3: TGCAGTGCGACCTCCCCCCAGGGTACCGAGCAGTACTTC.

V usage is TRBV7-6 and J usage is TRBJ2-7; the D gene is possibly TRBD1 (6 bases). The length of the CDR3 is 16 residues. Germline loops: CDR1 SGHVS, CDR2 FNYEAQ. Trimming cost V 1 base and J 1 base, with 14 bases left between them. DNA for the CDR3: TGTGCCAGCAGCTTAGGGGGGCTGGGGTCGTCCTACGAGCAGTACTTC. It encodes CASSLGGLGSSYEQYF.